The 31 T cell receptor beta chains below were found in one sample sequenced in a study of T-cell reconstitution after alpha-beta-depleted transplantation in children. A library of TCRbeta sequences, prepared with unique molecular identifiers, was generated. MiXCR was run by TCRdb on the PCR reads, yielding one entry per CDR3 protein. The table has more than 120,000 distinct CDR3 sequences, about 8.8% seen once; the top ten hold roughly 18%. Material: PBMCs, mostly from graft donor cells, obtained 180 days after TCRalphabeta/CD19-depleted stem cell transplant. Source of these receptors: a female patient between 2 and 15 years old who had a stem cell transplant for congenital amegakaryocytic thrombocytopenia, so the T cells may come from the graft donor.

The chain carries TRBV5-1 and TRBJ2-5, with 14 positions matching TRBD2. The CDR3 runs to 17 residues. Trimming cost V 0 bases and J 5 bases; bases outside gene matches: 6. The germline V gene encodes CDR1 SGHRS and CDR2 YFSETQ. CDR3 bases: TGCGCCAGCAGCTTGGCCGGGACTAGCGGGAGTGGTGAGACCCAGTACTTC. It translates to CASSLAGTSGSGETQYF.

This clonotype came up many times. The J gene is TRBJ2-7, the V gene TRBV12-3 or TRBV12-4; weak D call: TRBD2 (6 bases). V lost 3 bases to trimming and J lost 9 bases, with 15 bases between them. This CDR3 contains 13 residues. The CDR3 nucleotides read TGTGCCAGCAGTTTGTACAGTCGACTAGGGCAGTACTTC. This gives the protein CASSLYSRLGQYF.

This clonotype was found many times. The gene calls are TRBV15 and TRBJ1-6; TRBD1 matches 10 bases. Per germline, CDR1 LNHNV and CDR2 YYDKDF (reference sequence). V was clipped by 3 bases and J by 4 bases; unmatched bases: 0. CDR3 length: 15 residues. The CDR3 region is CATSRGQGYNSPLHF. The CDR3 nucleotides read TGTGCCACCAGCAGGGGACAGGGGTATAATTCACCCCTCCACTTT.

At least ten counts were recorded for this clonotype. This chain connects TRBV5-5 to TRBJ2-2; D not certain. Trimming removed 4 bases from V and 5 bases from J, with 12 bases in between. CDR3 size: 14 residues. CDR1 is SGHKS and CDR2 is YYEKEE in the germline V gene (reference sequence). CDR3: CASSDHEVTGELFF. For the CDR3, the DNA is TGTGCCAGCAGCGACCATGAGGTAACCGGGGAGCTGTTTTTT.

The V call is TRBV18, the J call TRBJ2-5; D is perhaps TRBD1 or TRBD2 (5 bases each). Germline CDR1 reads KGHSH; CDR2 reads LQKENI. The CDR3 consists of 15 residues. Trimming pared 3 bases from V and 0 bases from J, leaving 11 bases between. The CDR3, as DNA: TGTGCCAGCTCACCTCGGGGCACGTACCAAGAGACCCAGTACTTC. This gives the protein CASSPRGTYQETQYF.

Concerning this clonotype itself: This clone may be a read error of a much larger clone one base away. The missing conserved phenylalanine or tryptophan at the end of this CDR3 makes a read error likely. No DNA is shown, since the ends of the CDR3 on it are uncertain; the CDR3 is the one TCRdb lists. This chain joins TRBV25-1 and TRBJ1-1; TRBD1, the D gene given by the table, was not confirmed from the DNA. The length of the CDR3 is 8 amino acids, counting both ends. Germline CDR1 reads MGHDK; CDR2 reads SYGVNS. The CDR3 here is CASGPDSD.

At least ten counts were recorded for this clonotype. The chain couples TRBV28 to TRBJ2-3; no reliable D call. The V gene's germline CDR1 is MDHEN and CDR2 SYDVKM. CDR3 length equals 10 residues. Trimming removed 4 bases from V and 6 bases from J, with 2 bases in between. CDR3 sequence: CASSYDTQYF. The CDR3 DNA follows: TGTGCCAGCAGTTATGATACGCAGTATTTT. Looking up the rest from reference TRBV28 and TRBJ2-3 gives the full variable domain: DVKVTQSSRYLVKRTGEKVFLECVQDMDHENMFWYRQDPGLGLRLIYFSYDVKMKEKGDIPEGYSVSREKKERFSLILESASTNQTSMYLCASSYDTQYFGPGTRLTVL.

This clonotype was detected many times. This rearrangement joins TRBV6-1 to TRBJ1-5, with 8 bases identical to TRBD1. CDR3 length: 16 residues. The trim removed 2 bases at V and 7 bases at J, leaving 10 bases unmatched. CDR1 is MNHNS and CDR2 is SASEGT in the germline V gene. The CDR3 here is CASSETDRAALQPQHF. The CDR3 DNA sequence: TGTGCCAGCAGTGAAACGGACAGGGCGGCGCTCCAGCCCCAGCATTTT.

This clonotype was picked up many times. The V and J genes are TRBV12-3 or TRBV12-4 and TRBJ2-2; maybe TRBD1 (5 bases). Trimming pared 7 bases from V and 6 bases from J, leaving 9 bases between. This CDR3 spans 12 amino acids. This CDR3 is CASIKGPGELFF. Here the CDR3 DNA reads TGTGCCAGCATAAAGGGGCCCGGGGAGCTGTTTTTT.

The chain's CDR3 is CASSHAGTSYYEQYF. CDR3 DNA sequence: TGTGCCAGCAGTCACGCCGGGACTAGCTATTACGAGCAGTACTTC. This chain connects TRBV27 to TRBJ2-7, with TRBD2 matching over 9 bases. Germline CDR1 and CDR2: MNHEY and SMNVEV (reference sequence). Trimming at V came to 5 bases and at J to 4 bases, leaving 9 bases not matched to a gene. CDR3 length: 15 residues.

There are many counts of this clonotype. The chain uses TRBV20-1 and TRBJ2-5; tentatively, D is TRBD1 (6 bases). This CDR3 comprises 14 residues. Germline V gives CDR1 DFQATT, CDR2 SNEGSKA (reference sequence). V lost 3 bases to trimming and J lost 1 base, with 12 bases between them. CDR3 region: CSASRGILQETQYF. CDR3 nucleotide sequence: TGCAGTGCTAGTAGGGGGATCCTCCAAGAGACCCAGTACTTC.

This chain joins TRBV20-1 and TRBJ2-2; perhaps TRBD1 as D (6 bases). Germline CDR1 DFQATT, CDR2 SNEGSKA (reference sequence). The CDR3 extends over 16 amino acids. V dropped 0 bases and J dropped 6 bases, with 17 bases sitting between them. CDR3 DNA sequence: TGCAGTGCTAGAGATTTACGGCAGGGGACCGCCGGGGAGCTGTTTTTT. The encoded protein is CSARDLRQGTAGELFF.

Many counts were recorded for this clonotype. The V call is TRBV30, the J call TRBJ1-6; maybe TRBD1 (6 bases). Deletions cut 5 bases from V and 6 bases from J, with 20 bases between. Germline loops: CDR1 GTSNPN, CDR2 SVGIG (reference sequence). The CDR3 covers 16 residues. CDR3 bases: TGTGCCTGGCGCCGACTAGAGACAGGCCCTAATTCACCCCTCCACTTT. It codes for CAWRRLETGPNSPLHF.

This clonotype was counted ten times or more. The CDR3 here is CASSLRQESYNEQFF. In nucleotides, the CDR3 is TGTGCCAGCAGCTTAAGGCAGGAGTCCTACAATGAGCAGTTCTTC. The chain links TRBV7-9 to TRBJ2-1; D gene uncertain. The CDR3 consists of 15 residues. Germline assignment: CDR1 SEHNR and CDR2 FQNEAQ (reference sequence). Trimming left V 2 bases short and J 1 base short, with 9 bases between.

This clonotype was seen at least ten times. The chain is built from TRBV28 and TRBJ2-4; 10 bases align to TRBD2. The V and J ends lost 6 bases and 0 bases, in that order; junction bases with no gene match: 17. The germline CDR1 and CDR2 sequences are MDHEN and SYDVKM. The CDR3 is made up of 20 amino acids. CDR3 sequence reads: CASSPPLRLAGALAKNIQYF. The CDR3 nucleotides are TGTGCCAGCAGCCCCCCCCTTAGGCTAGCGGGGGCATTAGCCAAAAACATTCAGTACTTC.

The chain has TRBV18 and TRBJ2-1; D is unresolved. V gave up 3 bases and J gave up 2 bases, with 11 bases separating them. This CDR3 has 15 amino acids. Germline CDR1 reads KGHSH; CDR2 reads LQKENI. The CDR3 DNA sequence: TGTGCCAGCTCACCGGCAGTCCAGACCTACAATGAGCAGTTCTTC. It specifies CASSPAVQTYNEQFF.

The V and J genes are TRBV12-3 or TRBV12-4 and TRBJ2-1; a possible D gene is TRBD2 (5 bases). V lost 6 bases and J 1 base, leaving 13 bases between the germline ends. The CDR3 is 15 residues long. CDR3 bases: TGTGCCAGCAGAAAAAGCGGAGCGTCCTACAATGAGCAGTTCTTC. This sequence encodes CASRKSGASYNEQFF.

This clonotype was recorded many times. The V and J genes are TRBV6-1 and TRBJ2-2; 9 nucleotides align to TRBD1. The CDR3 contains 15 residues. Germline V CDR1 and CDR2: MNHNS, SASEGT. Trimming removed 6 bases from V and 4 bases from J; junction bases left unmatched: 6. The CDR3 is CASSRDRGATGELFF. For the CDR3, the DNA is TGTGCCAGCAGCCGAGACAGGGGGGCCACCGGGGAGCTGTTTTTT.

This clonotype has more than one count but fewer than ten. The chain has TRBV19 and TRBJ2-7; perhaps D is TRBD1 or TRBD2 (5 bases each). Germline CDR1 and CDR2: LNHDA and SQIVND (reference sequence). There are 14 residues in the CDR3. V was clipped by 5 bases and J by 6 bases, with 17 bases between them. The CDR3, as DNA: TGTGCCAGTAGTTCTGGGGACGTAGGCCGCGAGCAGTACTTC. This codes for CASSSGDVGREQYF.

This clonotype was detected a few times. The rearrangement uses TRBV4-2 and TRBJ1-1; a possible D gene is TRBD1 (6 bases). CDR3 size: 13 residues. V shed 2 bases and J shed 11 bases, with 15 bases lying between them. Germline-derived CDR1 and CDR2 are LGHNA and YNFKEQ. CDR3 DNA sequence: TGTGCCAGCAGCCAACGGACGGGGGCGCCTGCTTTCTTT. This codes for CASSQRTGAPAFF.

This clonotype was recorded at least ten times. The J gene is TRBJ2-1, the V gene TRBV12-3 or TRBV12-4, with 12 bases fitting TRBD2. This CDR3 region has 18 residues. The V segment lost 5 bases and the J segment 12 bases; nucleotides outside the gene matches: 20. CDR3 sequence: CASSPQGTSGYTRIGQFF. The DNA for the CDR3 is TGTGCCAGCAGTCCTCAAGGGACTAGCGGGTATACGAGGATCGGGCAGTTCTTC.

The rearrangement uses TRBV5-1 and TRBJ2-4, with 11 nucleotides matching TRBD2. CDR1 SGHRS and CDR2 YFSETQ come from the germline V gene. The CDR3 is 17 residues long. V dropped 0 bases and J dropped 7; count of bases not matched to a gene: 9. This CDR3 is CASSLVGLADPRNIQYF. CDR3 sequence (DNA): TGCGCCAGCAGCTTGGTGGGACTAGCGGACCCAAGGAACATTCAGTACTTC.

V gene TRBV4-2 combines with J gene TRBJ2-3; D gene uncertain. This CDR3 contains 13 residues. Trimming removed 0 bases from V and 2 bases from J, with 3 bases in between. CDR1 and CDR2 (germline): LGHNA, YNFKEQ. The CDR3 region is CASSQEDTDTQYF. CDR3 sequence (DNA): TGTGCCAGCAGCCAAGAAGACACAGATACGCAGTATTTT.

This clonotype was picked up many times. The rearrangement joins TRBV18 to TRBJ2-3, with TRBD2 matching over 7 bases. The CDR3 is 15 residues long. J gave up 0 bases and V 1 base, and 1 base lay outside the gene matches. Germline lookup yields CDR1 KGHSH and CDR2 LQKENI. The CDR3 protein is CASSPLLASTDTQYF. CDR3 sequence (DNA): TGTGCCAGCTCACCACTACTAGCGAGCACAGATACGCAGTATTTT.

This clonotype was counted at least ten times. The CDR3 reads CSVAYGSSNQPQHF. CDR3 coding DNA: TGCAGCGTAGCCTATGGGAGTAGCAATCAGCCCCAGCATTTT. The V call is TRBV29-1, the J call TRBJ1-5; D is undetermined. The V end was cut by 6 bases, the J end by 0 bases, with 12 bases between. The CDR3 contains 14 residues. Per the germline V gene, CDR1 is SQVTM and CDR2 is ANQGSEA.

This clonotype has ten or more counts. The V gene is TRBV2, the J gene TRBJ2-2, with 8 bases that match TRBD2. V was pared by 8 bases and J by 7 bases, with 12 bases of the junction left unmatched. Germline assignment: CDR1 SNHLY and CDR2 FYNNEI. The CDR3 covers 15 residues. The CDR3 sequence is CASGSFGREGGELFF. The DNA for the CDR3 is TGTGCCAGCGGATCCTTCGGACGGGAGGGCGGGGAGCTGTTTTTT.

This clonotype was seen ten or more times. J is TRBJ2-7 and V is TRBV6-2 or TRBV6-3, with D unresolved. The CDR3 length is 11 residues. The V and J ends lost 5 bases and 3 bases respectively, with 5 bases between them. Germline values: CDR1 MNHEY, CDR2 SVGEGT. CDR3 sequence reads: CASSHNYEQYF. DNA for the CDR3: TGTGCCAGCAGTCACAACTACGAGCAGTACTTC.

This clonotype was recorded a few times. This chain links TRBV5-5 with TRBJ1-2; D perhaps matches TRBD1 (6 bases). V gave up 1 base and J gave up 6 bases, with 13 bases separating them. The CDR3 is made up of 14 amino acids. The germline V gene encodes CDR1 SGHKS and CDR2 YYEKEE (reference sequence). The CDR3 loop is CASSLLTGRDGYTF. CDR3 DNA: TGTGCCAGCAGCTTGTTAACAGGGAGGGATGGCTACACCTTC.

This clonotype has at least ten counts. This sequence joins TRBV12-3 or TRBV12-4 and TRBJ2-1; maybe TRBD2 (6 bases). V dropped 2 bases and J dropped 8 bases, with 16 bases sitting between them. The CDR3 consists of 15 residues. This chain's CDR3 is CASSLSRLGGDEQFF. The CDR3 nucleotides are TGTGCCAGCAGTTTATCCCGGCTAGGCGGGGATGAGCAGTTCTTC.

This clonotype was detected many times. This rearrangement joins TRBV29-1 to TRBJ2-2; the match to TRBD2 covers 10 bases. The CDR3 is 14 amino acids. With V trimmed by 5 bases and J by 4 bases, 4 bases remained unmatched. The germline V gene encodes CDR1 SQVTM and CDR2 ANQGSEA. CDR3 region: CSVKAGGGTGELFF. The CDR3 DNA is TGCAGCGTTAAAGCGGGAGGGGGCACCGGGGAGCTGTTTTTT.

This clonotype was seen ten or more times. V and J are TRBV28 and TRBJ2-1, with a possible D match to TRBD2 (5 bases). The V gene lost 2 bases and the J gene lost 9 bases, with 11 bases spanning the gap. The CDR3 spans 13 residues. Germline CDR1 MDHEN, CDR2 SYDVKM. The CDR3 protein is CASSLEASSEQFF. The CDR3 nucleotides are TGTGCCAGCAGTTTAGAAGCTAGCTCTGAGCAGTTCTTC.